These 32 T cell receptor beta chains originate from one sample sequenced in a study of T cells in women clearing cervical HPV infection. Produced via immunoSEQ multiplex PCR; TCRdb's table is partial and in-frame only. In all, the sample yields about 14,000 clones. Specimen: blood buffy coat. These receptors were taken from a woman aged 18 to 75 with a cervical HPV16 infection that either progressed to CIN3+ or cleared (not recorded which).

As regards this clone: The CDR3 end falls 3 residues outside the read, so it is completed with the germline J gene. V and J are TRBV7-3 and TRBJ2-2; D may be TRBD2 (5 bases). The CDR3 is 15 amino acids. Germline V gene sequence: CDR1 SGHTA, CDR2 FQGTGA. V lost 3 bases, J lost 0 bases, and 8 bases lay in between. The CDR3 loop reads CASSLAGTNTGELFF. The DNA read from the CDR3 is TGTGCCAGCAGCTTGGCGGGCACGAACACCGGGGAG. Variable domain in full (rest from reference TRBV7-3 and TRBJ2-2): GAGVSQTPSNKVTEKGKYVELRCDPISGHTALYWYRQSLGQGPEFLIYFQGTGAADDSGLPNDRFFAVRPEGSVSTLKIQRTERGDSAVYLCASSLAGTNTGELFFGEGSRLTVL.

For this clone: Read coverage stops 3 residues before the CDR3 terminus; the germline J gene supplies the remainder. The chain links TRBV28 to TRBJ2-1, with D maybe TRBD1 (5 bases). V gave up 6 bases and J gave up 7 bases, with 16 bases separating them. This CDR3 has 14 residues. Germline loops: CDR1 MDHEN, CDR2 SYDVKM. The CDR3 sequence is CASSRVGTANEQFF. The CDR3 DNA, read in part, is TGTGCCAGCAGCAGGGTAGGTACGGCGAATGAG.

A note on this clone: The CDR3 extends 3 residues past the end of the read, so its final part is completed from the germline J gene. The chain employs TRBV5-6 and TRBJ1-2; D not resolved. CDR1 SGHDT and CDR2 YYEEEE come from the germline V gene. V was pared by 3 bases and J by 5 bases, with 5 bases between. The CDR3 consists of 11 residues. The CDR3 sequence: CASSSYYGYTF. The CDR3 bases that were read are TGTGCCAGCAGCTCGTATTATGGC.

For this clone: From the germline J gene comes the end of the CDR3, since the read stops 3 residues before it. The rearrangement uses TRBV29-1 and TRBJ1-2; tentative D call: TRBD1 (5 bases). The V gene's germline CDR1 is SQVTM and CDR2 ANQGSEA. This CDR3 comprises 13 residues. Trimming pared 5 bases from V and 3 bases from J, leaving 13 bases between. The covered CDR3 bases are TGCAGCGTTATCTCAGGGAGGGACTATGGC. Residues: CSVISGRDYG. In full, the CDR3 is CSVISGRDYGYTF.

The CDR3 DNA, read in part, is TGTGCCAGCAGCTCGGACAGGGGATACATT. It yields the protein CASSSDRGYI. The whole CDR3 is CASSSDRGYIQYF. The chain has TRBV7-2 and TRBJ2-4, with 9 bases identical to TRBD1. The read is 3 residues too short to cover the CDR3 end, so that end is filled in from the germline J gene. CDR3 length equals 13 residues. With V trimmed by 4 bases and J by 8 bases, 3 bases remained unmatched. Germline V gives CDR1 SGHTA, CDR2 FQGNSA.

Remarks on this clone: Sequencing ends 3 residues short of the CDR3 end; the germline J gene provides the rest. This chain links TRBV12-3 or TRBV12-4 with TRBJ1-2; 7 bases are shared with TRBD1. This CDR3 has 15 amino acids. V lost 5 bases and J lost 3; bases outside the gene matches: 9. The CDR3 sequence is CASSPGTVGYYGYTF. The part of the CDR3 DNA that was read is TGTGCCAGCAGTCCAGGGACAGTCGGGTACTATGGC.

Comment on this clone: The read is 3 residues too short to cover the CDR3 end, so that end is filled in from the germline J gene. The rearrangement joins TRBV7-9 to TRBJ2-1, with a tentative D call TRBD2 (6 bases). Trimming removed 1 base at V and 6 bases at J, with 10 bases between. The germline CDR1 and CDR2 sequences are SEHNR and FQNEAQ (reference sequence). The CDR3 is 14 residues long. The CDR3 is CASSLVGGLNEQFF. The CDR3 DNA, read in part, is TGTGCCAGCAGCTTAGTGGGGGGACTCAATGAG.

CDR3 residues: CASSLAGAVGQPQHF. The CDR3 bases that were read are TGTGCCAGCAGCTTAGCGGGGGCGGTCGGACAGCCC. J is TRBJ1-5 and V is TRBV7-2, with D perhaps TRBD1 (6 bases). Read sequence stops 3 residues before the CDR3 end, and the germline J gene provides the missing end. Trimming removed 0 bases from V and 7 bases from J, with 13 bases in between. The CDR3 runs to 15 residues. The germline V gene has CDR1 SGHTA and CDR2 FQGNSA. Complete variable domain (other parts from reference TRBV7-2 and TRBJ1-5): GAGVSQSPSNKVTEKGKDVELRCDPISGHTALYWYRQSLGQGLEFLIYFQGNSAPDKSGLPSDRFSAERTGGSVSTLTIQRTQQEDSAVYLCASSLAGAVGQPQHFGDGTRLSIL.

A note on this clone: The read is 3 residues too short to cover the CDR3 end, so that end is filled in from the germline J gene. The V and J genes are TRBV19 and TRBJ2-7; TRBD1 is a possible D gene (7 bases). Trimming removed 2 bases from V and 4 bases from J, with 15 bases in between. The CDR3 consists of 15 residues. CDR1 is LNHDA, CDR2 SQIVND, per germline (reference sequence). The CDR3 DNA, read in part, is TGTGCCAGTAGTATATTTGGAGGGGGCGCATACGAG. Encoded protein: CASSIFGGGAYE. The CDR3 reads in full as CASSIFGGGAYEQYF.

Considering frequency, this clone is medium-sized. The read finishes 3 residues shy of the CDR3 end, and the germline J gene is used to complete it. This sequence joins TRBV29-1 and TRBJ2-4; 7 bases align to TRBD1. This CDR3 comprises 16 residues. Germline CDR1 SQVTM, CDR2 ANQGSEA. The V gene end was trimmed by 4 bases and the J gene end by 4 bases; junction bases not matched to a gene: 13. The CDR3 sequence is CSVVRGDRVSKNIQYF. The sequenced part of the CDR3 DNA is TGCAGCGTTGTTCGTGGCGACAGGGTATCGAAAAACATT.

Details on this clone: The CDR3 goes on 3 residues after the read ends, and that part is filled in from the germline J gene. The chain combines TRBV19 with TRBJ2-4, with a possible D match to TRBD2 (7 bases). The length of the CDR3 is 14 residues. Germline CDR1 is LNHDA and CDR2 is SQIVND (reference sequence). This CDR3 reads CASRESGGGYGQYF. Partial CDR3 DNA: TGTGCCAGTAGGGAATCAGGCGGGGGCTATGGT.

CDR3 protein: CASSPAGGARGYTF. The part of the CDR3 DNA that was read is TGTGCCAGCAGCCCCGCTGGGGGGGCGAGGGGC. The chain carries TRBV5-6 and TRBJ1-2; weak D call: TRBD1 (6 bases). The read ends 3 residues shy of where the CDR3 ends; the end is completed using the germline J gene. This CDR3 region has 14 residues. Germline V lookup: CDR1 SGHDT, CDR2 YYEEEE.

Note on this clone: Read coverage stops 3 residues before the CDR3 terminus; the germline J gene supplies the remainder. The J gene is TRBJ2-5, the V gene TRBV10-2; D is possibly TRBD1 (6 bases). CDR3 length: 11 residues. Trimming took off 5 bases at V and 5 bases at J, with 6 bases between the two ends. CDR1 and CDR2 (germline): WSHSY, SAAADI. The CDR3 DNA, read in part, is TGCGCCAGCAGTAGGGGGGAGACC. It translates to CASSRGET. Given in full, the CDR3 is CASSRGETQYF.

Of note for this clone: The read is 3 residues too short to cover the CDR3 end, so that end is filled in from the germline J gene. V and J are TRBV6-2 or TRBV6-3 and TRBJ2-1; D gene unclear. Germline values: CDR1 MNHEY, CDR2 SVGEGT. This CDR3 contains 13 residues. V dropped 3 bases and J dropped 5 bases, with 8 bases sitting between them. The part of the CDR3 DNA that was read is TGTGCCAGCAGTTATGCACTTCACAATGAG. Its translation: CASSYALHNE. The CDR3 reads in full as CASSYALHNEQFF.

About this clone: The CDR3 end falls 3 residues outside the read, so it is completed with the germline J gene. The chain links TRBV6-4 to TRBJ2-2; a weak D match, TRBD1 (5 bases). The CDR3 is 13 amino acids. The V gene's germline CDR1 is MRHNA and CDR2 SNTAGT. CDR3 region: CASSRDSGSPLFF. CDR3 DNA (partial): TGTGCCAGCAGTCGCGACAGTGGTTCACCG.

CDR3 residues: CASSLGTGAVVSPLHF. The DNA read from the CDR3 is TGCGCCAGCAGCTTGGGGACAGGGGCCGTAGTTTCACCC. The chain links TRBV5-1 to TRBJ1-6; 9 bases fit TRBD1. The read ends 3 residues early relative to the CDR3; the germline J gene fills the gap. Looked up from germline, CDR1 is SGHRS and CDR2 is YFSETQ. Trimming at V came to 0 bases and at J to 9 bases, leaving 7 bases not matched to a gene. The CDR3 totals 16 residues. Using reference TRBV5-1 and TRBJ1-6 for the parts outside the CDR3, the full variable domain is KAGVTQTPRYLIKTRGQQVTLSCSPISGHRSVSWYQQTPGQGLQFLFEYFSETQRNKGNFPGRFSGRQFSNSRSEMNVSTLELGDSALYLCASSLGTGAVVSPLHFGNGTRLTVT.

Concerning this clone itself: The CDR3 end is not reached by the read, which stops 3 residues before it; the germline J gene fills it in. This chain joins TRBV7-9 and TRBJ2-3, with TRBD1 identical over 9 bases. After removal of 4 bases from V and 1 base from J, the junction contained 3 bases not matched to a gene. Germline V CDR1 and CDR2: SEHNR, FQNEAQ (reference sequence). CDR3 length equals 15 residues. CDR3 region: CASSSWTGGTDTQYF. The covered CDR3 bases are TGTGCCAGCAGCTCGTGGACAGGGGGCACAGATACG.

The CDR3 bases that were read are TGCGCCAGCAGCGCTGCTCGTGACAGTATCAACTATGGC. It codes for CASSAARDSINYG. The whole CDR3 protein reads CASSAARDSINYGYTF. The chain joins TRBV5-1 to TRBJ1-2; D may be TRBD1 (5 bases). The read stops 3 residues short of the end of the CDR3; the missing end is completed from the germline J gene. CDR1 and CDR2 (germline): SGHRS, YFSETQ. Trimming left V 4 bases short and J 2 bases short, with 18 bases between. The CDR3 covers 16 residues.

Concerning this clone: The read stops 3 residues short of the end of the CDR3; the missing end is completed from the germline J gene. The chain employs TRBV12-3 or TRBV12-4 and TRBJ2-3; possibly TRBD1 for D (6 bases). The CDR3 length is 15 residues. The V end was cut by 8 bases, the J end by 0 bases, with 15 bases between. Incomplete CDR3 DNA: TGTGCCAGCGGCCCGACAGGTATGAGCACAGATACG. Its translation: CASGPTGMSTDT. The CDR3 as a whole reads CASGPTGMSTDTQYF.

The CDR3 loop is CASSLDRQTYNEQFF. The sequenced part of the CDR3 DNA is TGTGCCAGCTCACTGGACAGACAAACCTACAATGAG. The chain has TRBV18 and TRBJ2-1, with D possibly matching TRBD1 (6 bases). The read stops 3 residues short of the end of the CDR3; the missing end is completed from the germline J gene. The CDR3 loop spans 15 amino acids. Trimming shortened V by 4 bases and J by 2 bases, and 12 bases separated the two germline ends. Looked up from germline, CDR1 is KGHSH and CDR2 is LQKENI.

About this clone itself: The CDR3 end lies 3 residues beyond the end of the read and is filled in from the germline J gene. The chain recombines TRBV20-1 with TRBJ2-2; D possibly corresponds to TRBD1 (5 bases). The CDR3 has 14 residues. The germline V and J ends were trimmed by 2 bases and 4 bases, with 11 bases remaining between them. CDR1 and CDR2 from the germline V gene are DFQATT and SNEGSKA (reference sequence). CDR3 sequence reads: CSARPGKSTGELFF. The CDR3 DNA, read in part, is TGCAGTGCTAGACCAGGGAAATCCACCGGGGAG.

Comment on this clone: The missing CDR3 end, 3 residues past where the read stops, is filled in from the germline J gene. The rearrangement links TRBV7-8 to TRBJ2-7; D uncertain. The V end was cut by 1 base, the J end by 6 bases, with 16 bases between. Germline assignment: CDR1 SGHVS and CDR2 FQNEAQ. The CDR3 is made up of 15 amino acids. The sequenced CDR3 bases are TGTGCCAGCAGCTTAGACCCATCTCCCTCCAGCGAG. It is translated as CASSLDPSPSSE. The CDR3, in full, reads CASSLDPSPSSEQYF.

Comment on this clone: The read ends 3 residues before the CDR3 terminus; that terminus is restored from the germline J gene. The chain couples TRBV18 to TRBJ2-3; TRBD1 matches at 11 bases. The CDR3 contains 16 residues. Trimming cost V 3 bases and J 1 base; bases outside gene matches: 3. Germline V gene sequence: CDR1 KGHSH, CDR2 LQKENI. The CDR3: CASSPRTGGGTDTQYF. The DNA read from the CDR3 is TGTGCCAGCTCACCCAGGACAGGGGGCGGCACAGATACG.

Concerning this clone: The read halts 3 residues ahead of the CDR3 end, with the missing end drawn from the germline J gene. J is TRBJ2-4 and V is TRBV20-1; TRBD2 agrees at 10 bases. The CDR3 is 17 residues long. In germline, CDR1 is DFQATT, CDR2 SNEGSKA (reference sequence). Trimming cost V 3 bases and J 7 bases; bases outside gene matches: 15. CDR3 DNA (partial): TGCAGTGCTAGCTTTCGGGTAGCGGGAGGCCGGGGGAACATT. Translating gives CSASFRVAGGRGNI. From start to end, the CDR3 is CSASFRVAGGRGNIQYF.

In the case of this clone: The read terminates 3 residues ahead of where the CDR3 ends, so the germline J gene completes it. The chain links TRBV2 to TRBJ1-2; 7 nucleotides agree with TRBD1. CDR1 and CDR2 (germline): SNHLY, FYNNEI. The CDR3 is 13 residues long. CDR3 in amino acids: CASSKGQYNDYTF. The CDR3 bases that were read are TGTGCCAGCAGTAAGGGACAGTACAATGAC.

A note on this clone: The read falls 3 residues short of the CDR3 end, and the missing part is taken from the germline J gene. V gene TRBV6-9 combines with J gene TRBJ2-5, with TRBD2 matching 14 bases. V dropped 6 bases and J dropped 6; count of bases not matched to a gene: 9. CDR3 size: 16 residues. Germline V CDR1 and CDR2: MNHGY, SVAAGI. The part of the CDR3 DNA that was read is TGTGCCAGCAGCCAGACTAGCGGGGGGGCGGGGAAGACC. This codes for CASSQTSGGAGKT. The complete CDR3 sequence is CASSQTSGGAGKTQYF.

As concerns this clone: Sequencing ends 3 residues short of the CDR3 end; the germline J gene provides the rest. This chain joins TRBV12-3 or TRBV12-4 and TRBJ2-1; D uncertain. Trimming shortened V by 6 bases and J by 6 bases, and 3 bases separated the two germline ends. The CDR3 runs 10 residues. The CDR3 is CASSRNEQFF. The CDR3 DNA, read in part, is TGTGCCAGCAGCCGCAATGAG.

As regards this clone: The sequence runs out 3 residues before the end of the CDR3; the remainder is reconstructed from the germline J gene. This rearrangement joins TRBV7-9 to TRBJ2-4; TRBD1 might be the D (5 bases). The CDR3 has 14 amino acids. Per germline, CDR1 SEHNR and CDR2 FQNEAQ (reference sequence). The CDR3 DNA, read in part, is TGTGCCAGCAGCTTAGCGGGCCAGGGCGATGGT. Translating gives CASSLAGQGDG. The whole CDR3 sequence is CASSLAGQGDGQYF.

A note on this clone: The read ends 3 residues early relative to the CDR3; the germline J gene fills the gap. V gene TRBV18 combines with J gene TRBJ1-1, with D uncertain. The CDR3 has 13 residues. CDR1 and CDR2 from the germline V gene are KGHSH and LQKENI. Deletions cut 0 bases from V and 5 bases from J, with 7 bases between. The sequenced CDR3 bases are TGTGCCAGCTCACCACCCTCGGGGACTGAA. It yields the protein CASSPPSGTE. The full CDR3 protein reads CASSPPSGTEAFF. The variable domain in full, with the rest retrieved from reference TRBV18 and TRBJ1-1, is NAGVMQNPRHLVRRRGQEARLRCSPMKGHSHVYWYRQLPEEGLKFMVYLQKENIIDESGMPKERFSAEFPKEGPSILRIQQVVRGDSAAYFCASSPPSGTEAFFGQGTRLTVV.

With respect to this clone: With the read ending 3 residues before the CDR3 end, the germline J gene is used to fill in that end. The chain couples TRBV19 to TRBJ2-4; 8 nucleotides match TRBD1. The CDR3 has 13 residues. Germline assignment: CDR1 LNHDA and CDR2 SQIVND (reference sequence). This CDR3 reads CASSIGGQVVQYF. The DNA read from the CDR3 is TGTGCCAGTAGTATAGGGGGACAGGTCGTT.

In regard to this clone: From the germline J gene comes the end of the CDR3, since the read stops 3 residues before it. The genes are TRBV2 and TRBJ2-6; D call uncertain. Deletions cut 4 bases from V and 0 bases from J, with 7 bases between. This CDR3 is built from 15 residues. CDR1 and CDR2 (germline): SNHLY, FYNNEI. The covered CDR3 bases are TGTGCCAGCAGTGTACTTAGCTCTGGGGCCAACGTC. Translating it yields CASSVLSSGANV. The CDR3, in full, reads CASSVLSSGANVLTF.

The CDR3 reads CASSQPSGRAQYF. CDR3 DNA, as far as it was read: TGTGCCAGCAGCCAACCTAGCGGGAGGGCG. The gene calls are TRBV14 and TRBJ2-3; TRBD2 agrees at 12 bases. The read halts 3 residues ahead of the CDR3 end, with the missing end drawn from the germline J gene. CDR3 length: 13 residues. Germline CDR1 reads SGHDN; CDR2 reads FVKESK. The entire variable domain, with the rest obtained from reference TRBV14 and TRBJ2-3, is as follows: EAGVTQFPSHSVIEKGQTVTLRCDPISGHDNLYWYRRVMGKEIKFLLHFVKESKQDESGMPNNRFLAERTGGTYSTLKVQPAELEDSGVYFCASSQPSGRAQYFGPGTRLTVL.